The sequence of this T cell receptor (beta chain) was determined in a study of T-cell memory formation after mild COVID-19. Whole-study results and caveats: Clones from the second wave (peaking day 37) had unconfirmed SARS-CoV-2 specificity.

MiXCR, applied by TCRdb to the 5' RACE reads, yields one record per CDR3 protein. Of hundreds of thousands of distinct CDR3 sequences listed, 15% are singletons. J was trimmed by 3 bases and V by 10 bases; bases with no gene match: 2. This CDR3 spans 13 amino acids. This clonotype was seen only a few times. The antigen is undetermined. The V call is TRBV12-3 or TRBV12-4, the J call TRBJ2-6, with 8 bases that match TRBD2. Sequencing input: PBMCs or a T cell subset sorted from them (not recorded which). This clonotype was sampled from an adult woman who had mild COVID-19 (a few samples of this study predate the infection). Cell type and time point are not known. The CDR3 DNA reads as TGTGCCACCGGGGGGGTTGGGGCCAACGTCCTGACTTTC. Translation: CATGGVGANVLTF.